Sequencing of this T cell receptor beta chain was carried out in a study of blood T cell repertoires in COVID-19 (dated by TCRdb to 2018 to 2021). Study-wide context: Collaborator samples came from the United States, Italy and Spain and covered acute and convalescent phases of COVID-19. HLA class I and class II types, where available, came from metadata supplied by the sample provider rather than from assay-based typing. The samples were drawn from the first 160 participants of the ongoing ImmuneRACE study and from 950 to 1,500 subjects provided by 6 global collaborators. A de-identified subject ID, COVID-19 status, age in years and sex were almost always included in the sample metadata. The repertoires were released in a freely available public database intended as a resource for research on the immune response to SARS-CoV-2. The material from the prospective study consisted of cDNA or gDNA derived from T cells, B-cell-depleted T cells, or PBMCs. Subjects who had been exposed to COVID-19, were actively infected with it, or had recovered from it provided the deeply sampled blood TCRbeta repertoires that made up the dataset.

What the work shows at the level of the full study, not this receptor alone: Clinical and demographic metadata were provided uncurated, with the amount varying by source and participant.

The immunoSEQ Assay, a bias-controlled multiplex PCR, was used to amplify TCRbeta CDR3 regions from genomic DNA. The original pipeline was this. Nucleated cell counts per sample were estimated from amplification of reference gene primers within the assay. To quantify the absolute abundance of each unique TCRbeta CDR3 rearrangement, sequence reads were collapsed and filtered. For each sample, productive Simpson clonality was calculated by taking the square root of Simpson's diversity index across productive rearrangements. TCRdb provides this immuneACCESS table in a form limited to in-frame rearrangements. Some clones are lacking; in checked studies, under half of them reflect an unresolved V gene, and why the rest are absent is not known. D and trimming were read from the DNA, whereas the V and J calls and clone size are those reported in that table. The sample yields 150,000 or so clones; roughly 86% were counted once. The ten largest account for around 15% of the sample.

As regards this clone: Its antigen remains undetermined. No base quality values were provided; no much bigger clone lies one nucleotide off.

The trim is 7 bases for V and 1 base for J, with a gap of 20 bases between the germline ends. CDR1 and CDR2 were assigned from the germline V gene (reference sequence) as GTSNPN and SVGIG. Measured from the cysteine to the phenylalanine, the CDR3 is 16 residues long. Here the CDR3 DNA is all that survives: 48 bases in frame from base 1. Each collaborating institution followed its own protocols to collect whole blood in K2EDTA tubes. For TCRbeta analysis, collaborator samples were shipped as frozen whole blood, as isolated PBMCs, or as DNA extracted from either sample type. Recombination connected TRBV30 to TRBJ1-3; the D gene is unclear. The TCR sequence derives from a human donor with acute or convalescent COVID-19. The donor label of this sample is uncertain. Sequenced sample: peripheral blood. The nucleotide sequence is TGTGCCTCATCCTTATACGGGGTGTCGTCTGGAAACACCATATATTTT. This gives the protein CASSLYGVSSGNTIYF.